This T cell receptor beta chain was sequenced during a study of beta chain features in type 1 diabetes. Reverse transcribing all isolated RNA meant expressed TCRB transcripts were sequenced. Generated by immunoSEQ multiplex PCR, the TCRdb table keeps only in-frame clones and is missing some. The sample contains roughly 330,000 clones, approximately 13% of which appear only once. Study-level results: Moderate but significant shortening of TCRB CDR3s was recorded in all four CD4+ subsets from Type 1 diabetes patients.

Points on this clone: No antigen is known for it.

The germline V gene has CDR1 SGHAT and CDR2 FQNNGV. The length of the CDR3 is 14 residues. With 7 bases clipped from V and 2 bases from J, the junction kept 5 bases outside the gene matches. The sequence was collected from a woman aged 18 to 35 with type 1 diabetes. The chain uses TRBV11-2 and TRBJ2-1, with TRBD2 matching over 7 bases. The sequencing input was naive CD4+ T cells from blood. The CDR3 protein is CASTESGTYNEQFF. The CDR3, as DNA: TGTGCCAGCACCGAGAGCGGGACCTACAATGAGCAGTTCTTC.